This T cell receptor beta chain was recorded in a study of identical twins. Broader study findings: Excess sharing between twins was weaker in beta out-of-frame sequences. Cross-sectional statistical analysis was relied on for the conclusions, without the same donors being followed.

In TCRdb, the 5' RACE reads were re-called with MiXCR into one record per CDR3 protein. In the table there are 200,000 to 250,000 distinct CDR3 sequences, approximately 7% of which are singletons. The germline V gene has CDR1 SGHAT and CDR2 FQNNGV. The V gene lost 5 bases and the J gene lost 3 bases, with 17 bases spanning the gap. The CDR3 extends over 15 amino acids. This clonotype was seen at least ten times. Its target is unknown. These records were also assigned to another study, of yellow fever vaccine responses in identical twins. That paper states: Twins' vaccine T cell responses were reported to seem partly convergent and partly personalized.

Sequencing was done on a sample of memory (CD45RO+) T cells sorted from blood. The chain uses TRBV11-2 and TRBJ2-7; D may be TRBD1 (6 bases). The receptor was isolated from a woman younger than 35 in good health. CDR3: CASSPYYRDNYEQYV. The DNA for the CDR3 is TGTGCCAGCAGCCCTTACTACCGGGACAACTACGAGCAGTACGTC.